Following are 9 T cell receptor beta chains from one sample sequenced in a study of shared clonotypes between healthy human individuals. Sequencing was performed with immunoSEQ multiplex PCR; in TCRdb, only in-frame clones are kept and a portion is missing. The repertoire holds about 1,800,000 clones, with approximately 94% as singletons. As defined, naive CD8 cells were CD45RO-negative and positively selected for CCR7, with terminally differentiated effector memory CD45RA+ cells excluded. Sequences were obtained from naive CD8+ T cells sorted from blood. These receptors all stem from a man in his late teens or twenties in good health.

The gene calls are TRBV13 and TRBJ2-3, with 11 bases identical to TRBD2. The germline CDR1 and CDR2 sequences are PRHDT and FYEKMQ (reference sequence). This CDR3 region has 15 residues. V lost 5 bases and J lost 3; bases outside the gene matches: 4. The CDR3 region has the DNA TGTGCCAGCAGCACCCGGACTAGCGGGACAGATACGCAGTATTTT. Its translation is CASSTRTSGTDTQYF.

To note about this clone: Distinct nucleotide sequences in the sample also encode this CDR3. The chain joins TRBV27 to TRBJ2-7, with a tentative D call TRBD2 (7 bases). Germline lookup yields CDR1 MNHEY and CDR2 SMNVEV (reference sequence). CDR3 length equals 14 residues. The V end was cut by 3 bases, the J end by 5 bases, with 14 bases between. In nucleotides, the CDR3 is TGTGCCAGCAGTTTGGGAGGGGGGTACAACGAGCAGTACTTC. Its translation: CASSLGGGYNEQYF.

This clone showed up just once. The chain is built from TRBV19 and TRBJ2-5, with D perhaps matching TRBD2 (6 bases). This CDR3 spans 15 amino acids. Germline CDR1 LNHDA, CDR2 SQIVND (reference sequence). V lost 1 base to trimming and J lost 9 bases, with 18 bases between them. Here the CDR3 reads CASSIGPLAFGAQYF. The CDR3 DNA reads as TGTGCCAGTAGTATAGGCCCCCTAGCGTTCGGGGCCCAGTACTTC.

The chain joins TRBV7-9 to TRBJ2-4, with D unclear. The germline V and J ends were trimmed by 1 base and 8 bases, with 6 bases remaining between them. The CDR3 loop spans 12 amino acids. Germline values: CDR1 SEHNR, CDR2 FQNEAQ (reference sequence). The CDR3 nucleotides read TGTGCCAGCAGCTTAGGGTCGGACATTCAGTACTTC. Its translation is CASSLGSDIQYF.

J is TRBJ1-1 and V is TRBV7-9; 7 bases match TRBD1. Germline CDR1 and CDR2: SEHNR and FQNEAQ (reference sequence). V gave up 6 bases and J gave up 5 bases; unmatched junction bases: 12. CDR3 length: 15 residues. CDR3: CASRSDREGGTEAFF. DNA of the CDR3: TGTGCCAGCAGGTCCGACAGGGAGGGCGGGACTGAAGCTTTCTTT.

The V gene is TRBV9, the J gene TRBJ1-6, with a weak D call TRBD1 (5 bases). The CDR3 consists of 14 residues. Germline values: CDR1 SGDLS, CDR2 YYNGEE. V lost 3 bases and J lost 7, with 11 bases in between. In nucleotides, the CDR3 is TGTGCCAGCAGCGCCGACGGGGCCAATTCACCCCTCCACTTT. Amino acids: CASSADGANSPLHF.

The chain couples TRBV10-2 to TRBJ1-2; D remains unclear. Germline V gene sequence: CDR1 WSHSY, CDR2 SAAADI. With 2 bases removed from V and 3 bases from J, the gap between germline ends came to 13 bases. This CDR3 is built from 15 residues. CDR3 region: CASSEVREEYYGYTF. In DNA, the CDR3 is TGCGCCAGCAGTGAGGTTAGGGAGGAATACTATGGCTACACCTTC.

As concerns this clone: Other DNA variants within this sample encode the same CDR3. The chain combines TRBV27 with TRBJ2-3, with 8 bases matching TRBD1. There are 14 residues in the CDR3. CDR1 is MNHEY, CDR2 SMNVEV, per germline (reference sequence). Trimming took 4 bases from V and 5 from J; bases not matched to a gene: 5. The CDR3 reads CASSSGQGGDTQYF. CDR3 DNA sequence: TGTGCCAGCAGTTCCGGACAGGGAGGAGATACGCAGTATTTT.

The chain combines TRBV5-6 with TRBJ2-2, with unresolved D. This CDR3 has 14 amino acids. V lost 4 bases, J lost 4 bases, and 11 bases lay in between. Germline V gene data show CDR1 as SGHDT and CDR2 as YYEEEE. Here the CDR3 reads CASSPRMFTGELFF. Here the CDR3 DNA reads TGTGCCAGCAGCCCCAGAATGTTCACCGGGGAGCTGTTTTTT.